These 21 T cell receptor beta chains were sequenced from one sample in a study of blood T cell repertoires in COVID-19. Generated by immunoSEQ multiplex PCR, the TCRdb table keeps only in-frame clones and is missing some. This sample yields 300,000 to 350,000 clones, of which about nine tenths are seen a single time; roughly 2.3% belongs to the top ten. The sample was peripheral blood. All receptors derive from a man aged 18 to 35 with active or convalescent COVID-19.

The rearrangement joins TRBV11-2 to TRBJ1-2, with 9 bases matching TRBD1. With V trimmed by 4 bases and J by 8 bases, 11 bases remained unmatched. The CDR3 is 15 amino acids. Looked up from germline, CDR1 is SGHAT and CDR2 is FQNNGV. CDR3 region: CASSSNTGGHRGYTF. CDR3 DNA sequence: TGTGCCAGCAGCTCAAACACAGGGGGCCATCGAGGCTACACCTTC.

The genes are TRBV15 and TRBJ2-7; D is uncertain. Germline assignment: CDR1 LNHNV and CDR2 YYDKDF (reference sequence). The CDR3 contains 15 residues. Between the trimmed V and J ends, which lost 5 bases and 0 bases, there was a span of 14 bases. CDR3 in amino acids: CATSYSLVSSYEQYF. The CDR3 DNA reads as TGTGCCACCAGCTACTCACTTGTTAGCTCCTACGAGCAGTACTTC. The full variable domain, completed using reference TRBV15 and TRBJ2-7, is DAMVIQNPRYQVTQFGKPVTLSCSQTLNHNVMYWYQQKSSQAPKLLFHYYDKDFNNEADTPDNFQSRRPNTSFCFLDIRSPGLGDTAMYLCATSYSLVSSYEQYFGPGTRLTVT.

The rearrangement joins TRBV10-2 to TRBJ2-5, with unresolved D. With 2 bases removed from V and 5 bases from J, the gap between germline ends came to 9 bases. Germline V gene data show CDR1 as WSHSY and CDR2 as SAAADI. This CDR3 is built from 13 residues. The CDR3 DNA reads TGCGCCAGCAGTGAGCCTCCGGGTGAGACCCAGTACTTC. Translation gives CASSEPPGETQYF.

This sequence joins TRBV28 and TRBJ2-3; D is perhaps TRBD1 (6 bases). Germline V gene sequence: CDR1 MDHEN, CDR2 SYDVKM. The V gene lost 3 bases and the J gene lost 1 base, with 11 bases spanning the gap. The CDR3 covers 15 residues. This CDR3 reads CASSLLGAGTDTQYF. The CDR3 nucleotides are TGTGCCAGCAGTTTGTTGGGGGCCGGCACAGATACGCAGTATTTT.

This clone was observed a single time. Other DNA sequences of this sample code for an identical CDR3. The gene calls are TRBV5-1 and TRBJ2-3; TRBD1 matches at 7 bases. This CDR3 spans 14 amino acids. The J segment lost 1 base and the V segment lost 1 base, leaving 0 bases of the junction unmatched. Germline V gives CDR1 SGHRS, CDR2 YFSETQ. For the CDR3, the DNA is TGCGCCAGCAGCTTGCAGGGGGGCACAGATACGCAGTATTTT. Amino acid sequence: CASSLQGGTDTQYF.

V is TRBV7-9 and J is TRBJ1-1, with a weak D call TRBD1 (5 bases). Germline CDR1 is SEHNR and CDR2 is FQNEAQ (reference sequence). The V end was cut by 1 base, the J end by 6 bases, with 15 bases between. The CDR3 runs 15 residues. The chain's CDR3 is CASSLGGGGWAEAFF. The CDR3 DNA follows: TGTGCCAGCAGCTTAGGAGGCGGGGGGTGGGCTGAAGCTTTCTTT. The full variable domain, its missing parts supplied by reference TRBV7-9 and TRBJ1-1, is DTGVSQNPRHKITKRGQNVTFRCDPISEHNRLYWYRQTLGQGPEFLTYFQNEAQLEKSRLLSDRFSAERPKGSFSTLEIQRTEQGDSAMYLCASSLGGGGWAEAFFGQGTRLTVV.

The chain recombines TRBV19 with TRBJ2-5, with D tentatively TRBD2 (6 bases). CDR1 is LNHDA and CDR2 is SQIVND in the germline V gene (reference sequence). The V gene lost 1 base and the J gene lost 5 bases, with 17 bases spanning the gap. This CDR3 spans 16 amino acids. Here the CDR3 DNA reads TGTGCCAGTAGTATAGGGAGGGAGTTTCTTGGGGAGACCCAGTACTTC. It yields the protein CASSIGREFLGETQYF.

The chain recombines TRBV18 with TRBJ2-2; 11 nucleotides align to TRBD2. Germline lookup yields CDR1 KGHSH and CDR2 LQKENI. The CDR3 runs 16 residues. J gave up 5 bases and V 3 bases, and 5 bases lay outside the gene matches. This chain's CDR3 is CASSPQTSGSTGELFF. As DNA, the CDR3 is TGTGCCAGCTCACCGCAAACTAGCGGGAGTACCGGGGAGCTGTTTTTT.

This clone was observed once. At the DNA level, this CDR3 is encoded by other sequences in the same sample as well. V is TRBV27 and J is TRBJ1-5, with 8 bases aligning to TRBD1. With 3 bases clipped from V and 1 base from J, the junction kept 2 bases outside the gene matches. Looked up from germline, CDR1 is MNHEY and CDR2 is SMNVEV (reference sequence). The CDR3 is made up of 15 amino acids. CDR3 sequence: CASSFRQGSNQPQHF. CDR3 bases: TGTGCCAGCAGTTTCAGACAGGGGAGCAATCAGCCCCAGCATTTT.

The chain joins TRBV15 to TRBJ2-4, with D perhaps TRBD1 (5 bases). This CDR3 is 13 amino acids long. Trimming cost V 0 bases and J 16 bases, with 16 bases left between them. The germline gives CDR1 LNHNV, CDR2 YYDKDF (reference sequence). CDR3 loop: CATSRDTRAAQYF. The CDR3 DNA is TGTGCCACCAGCAGAGATACCAGGGCCGCTCAATACTTC.

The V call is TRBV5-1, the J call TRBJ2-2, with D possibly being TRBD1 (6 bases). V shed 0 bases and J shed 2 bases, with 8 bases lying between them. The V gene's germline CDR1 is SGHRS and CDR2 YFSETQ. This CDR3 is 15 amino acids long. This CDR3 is CASSLVGQNTGELFF. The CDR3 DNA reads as TGCGCCAGCAGCTTGGTGGGACAAAACACCGGGGAGCTGTTTTTT.

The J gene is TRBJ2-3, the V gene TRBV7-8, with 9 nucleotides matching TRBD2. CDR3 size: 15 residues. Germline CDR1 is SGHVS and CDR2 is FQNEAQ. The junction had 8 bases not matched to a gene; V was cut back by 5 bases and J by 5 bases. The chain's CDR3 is CASSPSGIGVDTQYF. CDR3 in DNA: TGTGCCAGCAGCCCTAGCGGGATTGGGGTAGATACGCAGTATTTT.

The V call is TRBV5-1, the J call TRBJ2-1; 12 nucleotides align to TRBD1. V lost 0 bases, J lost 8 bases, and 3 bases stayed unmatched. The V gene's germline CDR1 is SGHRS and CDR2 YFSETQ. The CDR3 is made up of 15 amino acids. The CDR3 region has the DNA TGCGCCAGCAGCTTGGCGGGACAGGGGGCTGATGAGCAGTTCTTC. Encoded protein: CASSLAGQGADEQFF.

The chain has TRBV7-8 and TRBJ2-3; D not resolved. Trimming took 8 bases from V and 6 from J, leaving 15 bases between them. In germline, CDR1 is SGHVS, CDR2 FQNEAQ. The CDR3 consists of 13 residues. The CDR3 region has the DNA TGTGCCAGCCGGTTACGGTTGAGGGATACGCAGTATTTT. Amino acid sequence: CASRLRLRDTQYF.

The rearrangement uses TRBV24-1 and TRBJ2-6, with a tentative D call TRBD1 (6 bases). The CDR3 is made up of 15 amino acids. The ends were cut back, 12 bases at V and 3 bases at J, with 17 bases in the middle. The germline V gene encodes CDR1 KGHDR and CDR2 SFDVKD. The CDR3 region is CAVQGPRGGANVLTF. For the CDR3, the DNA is TGTGCCGTACAGGGACCCCGAGGTGGGGCCAACGTCCTGACTTTC.

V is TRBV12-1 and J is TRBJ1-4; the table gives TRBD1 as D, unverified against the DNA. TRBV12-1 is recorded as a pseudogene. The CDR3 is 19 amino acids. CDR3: CASFPPTRGHFPTNEKLFF. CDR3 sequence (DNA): TGTGCCAGCTTTCCCCCAACCAGGGGGCATTTCCCAACTAATGAAAAACTGTTTTTT.

CDR3 residues: CASSFGTYEQYF. In nucleotides, the CDR3 is TGTGCCAGCAGCTTCGGGACCTACGAGCAGTACTTC. The chain employs TRBV5-6 and TRBJ2-7, with D perhaps matching TRBD2 (5 bases). The CDR3 length is 12 residues. The V gene's germline CDR1 is SGHDT and CDR2 YYEEEE. V shed 2 bases and J shed 2 bases, with 5 bases lying between them.

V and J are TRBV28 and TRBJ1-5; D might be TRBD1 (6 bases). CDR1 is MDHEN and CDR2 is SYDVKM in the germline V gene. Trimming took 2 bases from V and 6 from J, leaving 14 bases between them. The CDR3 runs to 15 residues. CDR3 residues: CASSLGGARSQPQHF. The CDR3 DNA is TGTGCCAGCAGTTTAGGGGGGGCCCGGAGTCAGCCCCAGCATTTT.

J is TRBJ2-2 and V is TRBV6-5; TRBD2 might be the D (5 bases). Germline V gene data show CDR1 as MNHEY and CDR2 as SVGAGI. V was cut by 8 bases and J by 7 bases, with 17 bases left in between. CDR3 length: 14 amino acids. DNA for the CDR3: TGTGCCAGCCTTATACCCCGCGCGGGCGGGGAGCTGTTTTTT. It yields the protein CASLIPRAGGELFF.

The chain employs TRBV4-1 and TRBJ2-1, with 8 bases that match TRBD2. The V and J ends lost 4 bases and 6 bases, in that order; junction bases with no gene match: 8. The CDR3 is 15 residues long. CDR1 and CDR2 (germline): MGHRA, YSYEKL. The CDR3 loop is CASSLQAGESNEQFF. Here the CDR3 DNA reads TGCGCCAGCAGCCTCCAAGCGGGAGAGAGCAATGAGCAGTTCTTC.

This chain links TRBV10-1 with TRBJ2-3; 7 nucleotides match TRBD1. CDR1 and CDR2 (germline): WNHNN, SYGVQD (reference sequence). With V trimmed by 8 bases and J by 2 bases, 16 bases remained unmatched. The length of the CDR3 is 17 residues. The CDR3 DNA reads TGCGCCAGCGCAGCCTCTTTACCGGGACAGCTCACAGATACGCAGTATTTT. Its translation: CASAASLPGQLTDTQYF.